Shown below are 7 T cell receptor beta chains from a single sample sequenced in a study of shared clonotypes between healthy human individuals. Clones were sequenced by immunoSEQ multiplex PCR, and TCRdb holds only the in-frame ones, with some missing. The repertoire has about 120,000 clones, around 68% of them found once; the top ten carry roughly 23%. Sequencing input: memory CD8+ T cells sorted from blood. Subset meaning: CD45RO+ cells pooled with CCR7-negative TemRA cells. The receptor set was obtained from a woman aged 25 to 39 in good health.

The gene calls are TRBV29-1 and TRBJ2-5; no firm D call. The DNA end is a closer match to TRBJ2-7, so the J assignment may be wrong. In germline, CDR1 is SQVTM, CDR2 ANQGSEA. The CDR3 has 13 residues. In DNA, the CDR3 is TGCAGCGTTGTCCAGGAAAACTCCTACGAGCAGTACTTC. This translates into CSVVQENSYEQYF.

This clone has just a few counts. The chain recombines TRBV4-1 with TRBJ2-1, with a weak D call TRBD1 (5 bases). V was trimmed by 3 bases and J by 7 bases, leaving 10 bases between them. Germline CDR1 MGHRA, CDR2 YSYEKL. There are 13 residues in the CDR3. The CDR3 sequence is CASSHQGWNEQFF. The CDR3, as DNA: TGCGCCAGCAGCCATCAGGGTTGGAATGAGCAGTTCTTC.

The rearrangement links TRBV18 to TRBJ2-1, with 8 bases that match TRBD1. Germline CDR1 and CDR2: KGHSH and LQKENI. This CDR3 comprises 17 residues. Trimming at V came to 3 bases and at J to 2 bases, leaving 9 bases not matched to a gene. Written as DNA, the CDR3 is TGTGCCAGCTCACCGGGAATAGAGACAGGGGCCTACAATGAGCAGTTCTTC. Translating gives CASSPGIETGAYNEQFF.

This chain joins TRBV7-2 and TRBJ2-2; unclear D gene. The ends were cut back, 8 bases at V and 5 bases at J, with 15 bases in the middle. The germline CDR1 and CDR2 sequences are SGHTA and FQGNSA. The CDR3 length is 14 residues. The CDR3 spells CASSQAVRTGELFF. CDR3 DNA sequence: TGTGCCAGCTCCCAGGCGGTCCGAACCGGGGAGCTGTTTTTT.

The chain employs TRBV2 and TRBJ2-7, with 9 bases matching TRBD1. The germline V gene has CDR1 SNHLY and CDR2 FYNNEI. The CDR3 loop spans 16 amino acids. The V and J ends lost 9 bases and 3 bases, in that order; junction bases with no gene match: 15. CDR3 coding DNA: TGTGCCAGTGGAGGGGGAACCGGGACAGGGTACTACGAGCAGTACTTC. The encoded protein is CASGGGTGTGYYEQYF.

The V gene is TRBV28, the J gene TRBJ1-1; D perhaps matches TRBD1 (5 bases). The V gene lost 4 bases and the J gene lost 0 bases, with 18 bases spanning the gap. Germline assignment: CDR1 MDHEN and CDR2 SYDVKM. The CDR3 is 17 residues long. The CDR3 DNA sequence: TGTGCCAGCAGTTCCCTCGGGGGAGGGGTCATGAACACTGAAGCTTTCTTT. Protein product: CASSSLGGGVMNTEAFF.

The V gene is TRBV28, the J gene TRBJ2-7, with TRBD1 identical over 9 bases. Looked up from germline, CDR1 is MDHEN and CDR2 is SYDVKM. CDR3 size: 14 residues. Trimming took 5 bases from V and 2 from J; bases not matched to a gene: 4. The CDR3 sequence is CASSPRDRAYEQYF. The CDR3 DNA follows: TGTGCCAGCAGTCCCCGGGACAGGGCCTACGAGCAGTACTTC. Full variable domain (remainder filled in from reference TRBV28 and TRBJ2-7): DVKVTQSSRYLVKRTGEKVFLECVQDMDHENMFWYRQDPGLGLRLIYFSYDVKMKEKGDIPEGYSVSREKKERFSLILESASTNQTSMYLCASSPRDRAYEQYFGPGTRLTVT.